Below are 7 T cell receptor beta chains sequenced from a single sample in a study of T cell responses to AZD1222 COVID-19 vaccine. Sequencing used immunoSEQ multiplex PCR; TCRdb keeps in-frame clones, though not all of them. Of roughly 150,000 clones listed, 91% are singletons. Specimen: peripheral blood, collected on day 0 of AZD1222 vaccination. The receptors derive from an adult in good health.

The chain employs TRBV5-4 and TRBJ2-7, with a tentative D call TRBD1 (5 bases). The CDR3 totals 16 residues. Trimming pared 0 bases from V and 6 bases from J, leaving 19 bases between. CDR1 is SGHNT, CDR2 YYREEE, per germline (reference sequence). In DNA, the CDR3 is TGTGCCAGCAGCTTGGCCAAGGACAACCCGACCTCCGAGCAGTACTTC. Translation: CASSLAKDNPTSEQYF.

This clone was picked up one time. V is TRBV27 and J is TRBJ2-3; D remains ambiguous. The CDR3 has 15 amino acids. V lost 3 bases and J lost 0, with 10 bases in between. Germline CDR1 and CDR2: MNHEY and SMNVEV (reference sequence). The CDR3: CASSLGSYSTDTQYF. The DNA of the CDR3 is TGTGCCAGCAGTTTGGGCAGTTATAGCACAGATACGCAGTATTTT.

The rearrangement joins TRBV7-8 to TRBJ1-5, with TRBD1 matching 7 bases. The V segment lost 5 bases and the J segment 5 bases; nucleotides outside the gene matches: 12. This CDR3 is built from 16 residues. Per germline, CDR1 SGHVS and CDR2 FQNEAQ. This chain's CDR3 is CASSPTGMGTDQPQHF. The CDR3 DNA is TGTGCCAGCAGCCCGACAGGGATGGGGACTGATCAGCCCCAGCATTTT.

The chain combines TRBV19 with TRBJ1-1; D uncertain. Germline V gene data show CDR1 as LNHDA and CDR2 as SQIVND (reference sequence). The V end lost 9 bases, the J end lost 0 bases, and 14 bases lay between the germline ends. This CDR3 is 14 amino acids long. The CDR3 region is CASSTSLMNTEAFF. The CDR3 coding sequence is TGTGCCAGCTCCACCAGCCTAATGAACACTGAAGCTTTCTTT.

The chain uses TRBV19 and TRBJ2-3; D perhaps matches TRBD1 (5 bases). Germline V CDR1 and CDR2: LNHDA, SQIVND (reference sequence). Trimming left V 11 bases short and J 3 bases short, with 15 bases between. This CDR3 region has 13 residues. The CDR3 DNA follows: TGTGCCGGCAGGGCTAGGGGTACAGATACGCAGTATTTT. Encoded protein: CAGRARGTDTQYF. Full variable domain (rest looked up from reference TRBV19 and TRBJ2-3): DGGITQSPKYLFRKEGQNVTLSCEQNLNHDAMYWYRQDPGQGLRLIYYSQIVNDFQKGDIAEGYSVSREKKESFPLTVTSAQKNPTAFYLCAGRARGTDTQYFGPGTRLTVL.

The rearrangement uses TRBV30 and TRBJ2-7; 11 nucleotides align to TRBD1. Germline assignment: CDR1 GTSNPN and CDR2 SVGIG (reference sequence). The CDR3 consists of 12 residues. V was pared by 5 bases and J by 3 bases, with 0 bases of the junction left unmatched. CDR3 sequence (DNA): TGTGCCTGGGGGACAGGGGGCTACGAGCAGTACTTC. Translating gives CAWGTGGYEQYF.

This chain links TRBV9 with TRBJ2-7, with TRBD2 as a possible D gene (7 bases). V shed 4 bases and J shed 4 bases, with 18 bases lying between them. This CDR3 region has 15 residues. Germline CDR1 is SGDLS and CDR2 is YYNGEE. The CDR3 spells CASSQQAGAMYEQYF. CDR3 bases: TGTGCCAGCAGCCAACAGGCGGGGGCCATGTACGAGCAGTACTTC.